Included here is one T cell receptor beta chain sequence, with context. The antigen is unknown. Germline and junction disagree at one end, which may indicate a read error. CDR1 and CDR2 from the germline V gene are MNHNY and SVGAGI (reference sequence). CDR3 length: 16 amino acids. TCRdb analysed the reads with MiXCR anew, one entry per CDR3 protein. In the table there are about 130,000 distinct CDR3 sequences, 25% to 35% of which are singletons. These data come from a study of T cell repertoires in cytomegalovirus infection. Study-wide background: It was the public TCR beta signatures that indicated both CMV infection and matching HLA type.

Whole-study results and caveats: Ex vivo, HLA-C-restricted CMV-specific TCR beta clonotypes prevailed over the rest of the response.

The chain is built from TRBV6-6 and TRBJ1-2, with a weak D call TRBD1 (6 bases). The sample in question was CD8+ T cells from cultured PBMCs, obtained from culture after CMV antigen stimulation. This TCR came from a human donor in good health (CMV status not recorded). Some clones in this sample may be carry-over from other donors' samples. As DNA, the CDR3 is TGTGCCAGCAGCTACTCTTCCTGGGGGGGCCACTATGGCTACACCTTC. The encoded protein is CASSYSSWGGHYGYTF.